What follows is one TCR beta chain and its context. The data belong to a study of STAT5B mutations in CD4+ large granular lymphocyte leukemia. Overall study context: Among healthy controls, a particular HLA allele went with more CDR3 'QG' motifs.

The data were produced by immunoSEQ multiplex PCR, yet TCRdb's version contains in-frame clones alone and is incomplete. This table has 34,000 or so clones, just under 85% appearing once. This CDR3 has 12 amino acids. Trimming took 6 bases from V and 6 from J; bases not matched to a gene: 6. Germline V gives CDR1 SQVTM, CDR2 ANQGSEA. The sequenced material came from CD4+ T cells from blood buffy coats. The chain joins TRBV29-1 to TRBJ2-7; 9 bases are shared with TRBD1. The source of this sequence is a human donor in good health. CDR3 DNA sequence: TGCAGCGTGAGGACAGGGGATGCCGAGCAGTACTTC. This translates into CSVRTGDAEQYF.